A selection of T cell receptor beta chains follows, all from one sample in a study of shared clonotypes between healthy human individuals. Sequenced by immunoSEQ multiplex PCR; TCRdb stores in-frame clones only, minus some. Of approximately 980,000 clones in the sample, approximately 80% were seen once. Sequencing used memory CD4+ T cells sorted from blood. The source of these receptors is a man aged 18 to 29 in good health. The CDR3 runs from the conserved cysteine through the conserved F or W. The D gene is left open where the match is weak. The size entry is marked missing in some rows and otherwise reads once, few, many or a size class.

>.|14|TRBJ2-3|.|TRBV27
CASSPRAVTDTQYF
TGTGCCAGCAGCCCAAGGGCAGTCACAGATACGCAGTATTTT
>.|15|TRBJ2-5|.|TRBV7-6
CASSLVRGPKETQYF
TGTGCCAGCAGCTTAGTACGGGGGCCCAAAGAGACCCAGTACTTC
>TRBD1|14|TRBJ1-2|.|TRBV6-1
CASSSPDRGYGYTF
TGTGCCAGCAGTAGTCCGGACAGGGGCTATGGCTACACCTTC
>.|12|TRBJ1-4|many|TRBV6-6
CASSDGTYKLFF
TGTGCCAGCAGTGACGGGACATACAAACTGTTTTTT
>.|13|TRBJ2-1|.|TRBV15
CATSSLSYNEQFF
TGTGCCACCAGTTCACTATCCTACAATGAGCAGTTCTTC
>TRBD2|17|TRBJ2-2|.|TRBV10-3
CAISDSSGRVGTGELFF
TGTGCCATCAGTGACTCTAGCGGGAGAGTCGGCACCGGGGAGCTGTTTTTT
>.|14|TRBJ1-6|few|TRBV7-8
CASSFRRINSPLHF
TGTGCCAGCAGCTTCCGACGGATAAATTCACCCCTCCACTTT
>.|16|TRBJ2-1|.|TRBV7-9
CASSLTWAGRDHEQFF
TGTGCCAGCAGCTTGACATGGGCAGGACGGGACCATGAGCAGTTCTTC
>.|13|TRBJ1-1|.|TRBV9
CASSRNSFGEAFF
TGTGCCAGCAGCCGTAACTCCTTCGGTGAAGCTTTCTTT
>.|14|TRBJ1-4|.|TRBV19
CASTLSGGIEKLFF
TGTGCCAGTACCCTCTCTGGGGGGATTGAAAAACTGTTTTTT
>.|11|TRBJ1-2|.|TRBV20-1
CSARRSDGYTF
TGCAGTGCTAGACGAAGTGATGGCTACACCTTC
>TRBD1|17|TRBJ2-5|.|TRBV19
CASSTGQGKGYQETQYF
TGTGCCAGTAGTACAGGACAGGGGAAGGGGTACCAAGAGACCCAGTACTTC
>.|11|TRBJ1-4|.|TRBV20-1
CSAITAEKLFF
TGCAGTGCTATTACTGCTGAAAAACTGTTTTTT
>.|15|TRBJ2-2|.|TRBV10-3
CAISPGLGNTGELFF
TGTGCCATCAGCCCGGGACTTGGAAACACCGGGGAGCTGTTTTTT
>TRBD1|14|TRBJ2-3|.|TRBV6-1
CASTPGQGRDTQYF
TGTGCCAGCACCCCGGGACAGGGACGAGATACGCAGTATTTT
>TRBD1|15|TRBJ2-3|.|TRBV19
CASSGRQGATDTQYF
TGTGCCAGTAGTGGGAGGCAGGGGGCGACAGATACGCAGTATTTT
>TRBD1|16|TRBJ2-2|once|TRBV5-6
CASSQLGTGNTGELFF
TGTGCCAGCAGCCAACTCGGGACAGGGAACACCGGGGAGCTGTTTTTT